The TCR beta chain described here comes from a study of blood T cell repertoires in COVID-19. Study as a whole: Sites across the United States, Italy and Spain contributed samples from acute and convalescent COVID-19.

As originally analysed: Amplified reference gene primers provided the basis for estimating nucleated cell counts. Assay used: immunoSEQ multiplex PCR; TCRdb lists only in-frame clones, some missing. V and J calls and clone size follow that table, whereas D and trimming were derived from the DNA. This repertoire shows about 170,000 clones, around four fifths found once; its top ten account for about 8.8%. The CDR3 contains 13 residues. Germline-derived CDR1 and CDR2 are SGDLS and YYNGEE. V lost 0 bases, J lost 5 bases, and 9 bases lay in between. Those enrolled in Seattle joined during active infection and were followed longitudinally afterward.

The chain uses TRBV9 and TRBJ2-7; no firm D call. Sequenced: peripheral blood. The receptor was derived from a woman older than 75 with COVID-19, enrolled during active disease. CDR3 sequence reads: CASSVATMDEQYF. CDR3 nucleotide sequence: TGTGCCAGCAGCGTAGCTACGATGGACGAGCAGTACTTC.